Following are 5 T cell receptor beta chains from one sample sequenced in a study of identical twins listed by TCRdb under 2016. The library was made by 5' RACE. The sequencer was an Illumina HiSeq 2000. The raw public data were reprocessed by TCRdb itself: fastp quality trimming at Q25, MiXCR clonotype calling, in-frame beta chains only. Merged by CDR3 protein, the rows form single entries marked with the most common genes and DNA. In all, the sample holds approximately 620,000 distinct CDR3 sequences, and less than 10% of those were seen once. The ten largest clonotypes hold 0.98% of the sample. A further study also used this sample, focusing on yellow fever vaccine responses in identical twins.

The specimen sequenced was PBMCs. These receptors came from a woman aged 18-35 years in good health.

The sample holds many counts of this clonotype. Written as DNA, the CDR3 is TGTGCCAGCAGGTCGGGACTAGTCTCCAATGAGCAGTTCTTC. Translated, it gives CASRSGLVSNEQFF. The V call is TRBV2, the J call TRBJ2-1, with 8 bases lining up with TRBD2. Germline values: CDR1 SNHLY, CDR2 FYNNEI. With V trimmed by 6 bases and J by 6 bases, 7 bases remained unmatched. This CDR3 spans 14 amino acids. The full variable domain, with the rest looked up from reference TRBV2 and TRBJ2-1, is EPEVTQTPSHQVTQMGQEVILRCVPISNHLYFYWYRQILGQKVEFLVSFYNNEISEKSEIFDDQFSVERPDGSNFTLKIRSTKLEDSAMYFCASRSGLVSNEQFFGPGTRLTVL.

The V call is TRBV5-4, the J call TRBJ1-1; perhaps TRBD1 as D (5 bases). The CDR3 loop spans 16 amino acids. Germline V gene data show CDR1 as SGHNT and CDR2 as YYREEE (reference sequence). Trimming took 1 base from V and 0 from J, leaving 13 bases between them. The CDR3 protein is CASSLSGQGLNTEAFF. Written as DNA, the CDR3 is TGTGCCAGCAGCTTGTCAGGGCAGGGCTTGAACACTGAAGCTTTCTTT.

The rearrangement uses TRBV19 and TRBJ2-1; TRBD1 matches at 10 bases. Germline assignment: CDR1 LNHDA and CDR2 SQIVND (reference sequence). This CDR3 is 15 amino acids long. J gave up 4 bases and V 8 bases, and 8 bases lay outside the gene matches. CDR3 loop: CASRQGALLYNEQFF. CDR3 coding DNA: TGTGCCAGTCGACAGGGGGCCCTACTATACAATGAGCAGTTCTTC.

This chain uses TRBV10-2 with TRBJ2-7, with D unresolved. V was pared by 5 bases and J by 0 bases, with 11 bases between. This CDR3 contains 14 residues. From germline, CDR1 is WSHSY and CDR2 SAAADI. The CDR3 DNA follows: TGCGCCAGCAGTATGACCCCCTCCTCCTACGAGCAGTACTTC. This gives the protein CASSMTPSSYEQYF.

This clonotype occurred many times. The gene calls are TRBV3-1 and TRBJ2-6; no clear D. In germline, CDR1 is LGHDT, CDR2 YNNKEL (reference sequence). V was shortened by 8 bases and J by 2 bases, with 7 bases between the two germline ends. CDR3 length: 13 amino acids. The CDR3 reads CASLTPGANVLTF. The CDR3 DNA is TGTGCCAGCCTTACGCCTGGGGCCAACGTCCTGACTTTC.